Presented here are 32 T cell receptor beta chains from one specimen sequenced in a study of blood T cell repertoires in COVID-19. The protocol was immunoSEQ multiplex PCR, while the TCRdb copy is restricted to in-frame clones and leaves out a portion. The data show hundreds of thousands of clones, with around 85% seen just once and under 0.9% held by the top ten. The specimen sequenced was peripheral blood. All receptors come from a man aged 35 to 55 with acute or convalescent COVID-19.

The chain employs TRBV6-2 or TRBV6-3 and TRBJ2-2; TRBD1 aligns across 7 bases. V dropped 2 bases and J dropped 1; count of bases not matched to a gene: 1. CDR3 size: 15 residues. Germline values: CDR1 MNHEY, CDR2 SVGEGT. The CDR3 protein is CASSYGDRNTGELFF. The CDR3 DNA sequence: TGTGCCAGCAGTTACGGGGACAGGAACACCGGGGAGCTGTTTTTT.

The chain carries TRBV27 and TRBJ2-7, with TRBD2 identical over 8 bases. V dropped 8 bases and J dropped 3; count of bases not matched to a gene: 15. There are 16 residues in the CDR3. CDR1 and CDR2 from the germline V gene are MNHEY and SMNVEV (reference sequence). This CDR3 is CASAYEAGTSSYEQYF. Here the CDR3 DNA reads TGTGCCAGCGCTTATGAGGCCGGGACTAGTAGCTACGAGCAGTACTTC.

The rearrangement links TRBV5-4 to TRBJ2-1, with 13 bases lining up with TRBD2. The ends lost 3 bases at V and 9 bases at J; junction bases unmatched: 15. The CDR3 totals 18 residues. Germline CDR1 is SGHNT and CDR2 is YYREEE (reference sequence). In DNA, the CDR3 is TGTGCCAGCAGCTACCCCGGACTAGCGGGAGTAAGGGGGGGTGAGCAGTTCTTC. As protein: CASSYPGLAGVRGGEQFF.

The CDR3 nucleotides read TGTGCCAGCAGCTTCGGGGCTAGCGGGAGGGGGGAGACCCAGTACTTC. This encodes CASSFGASGRGETQYF. The chain couples TRBV7-6 to TRBJ2-5, with 12 bases aligning to TRBD2. With V trimmed by 3 bases and J by 5 bases, 7 bases remained unmatched. This CDR3 has 16 residues. Germline CDR1 SGHVS, CDR2 FNYEAQ.

The chain has TRBV7-8 and TRBJ1-2; no clear D gene. The germline V gene encodes CDR1 SGHVS and CDR2 FQNEAQ. Trimming stripped 5 bases from V and 7 bases from J, with 8 bases between. The length of the CDR3 is 11 residues. The CDR3 nucleotides are TGTGCCAGCAGCCCCCTCCGTGGCTACACCTTC. This encodes CASSPLRGYTF.

The chain is built from TRBV19 and TRBJ2-1; unclear D gene. The CDR3 has 15 amino acids. Germline values: CDR1 LNHDA, CDR2 SQIVND (reference sequence). Trimming took off 3 bases at V and 0 bases at J, with 9 bases between the two ends. In DNA, the CDR3 is TGTGCCAGTAGTATGAGCCCGAGCTCCTACAATGAGCAGTTCTTC. Translating it yields CASSMSPSSYNEQFF.

V gene TRBV28 combines with J gene TRBJ1-5, with TRBD1 identical over 9 bases. V shed 7 bases and J 5 bases; nucleotides not matched to a gene: 18. CDR3 length equals 18 residues. Germline loops: CDR1 MDHEN, CDR2 SYDVKM. The CDR3 coding sequence is TGTGCCAGCACCCTAATACTAATCCGGGACAGGGTACATCAGCCCCAGCATTTT. The encoded protein is CASTLILIRDRVHQPQHF.

This clone was counted only a few times. The chain combines TRBV6-6 with TRBJ2-3; 13 bases are shared with TRBD2. The CDR3 totals 17 residues. In germline, CDR1 is MNHNY, CDR2 SVGAGI (reference sequence). With 5 bases clipped from V and 1 base from J, the junction kept 6 bases outside the gene matches. The CDR3 is CASSQTSGGSGTDTQYF. The CDR3 bases are TGTGCCAGCAGTCAGACTAGCGGGGGGTCCGGCACAGATACGCAGTATTTT.

V usage is TRBV6-5 and J usage is TRBJ2-7; D is possibly TRBD1 (5 bases). In germline, CDR1 is MNHEY, CDR2 SVGAGI. V lost 6 bases to trimming and J lost 2 bases, with 17 bases between them. The CDR3 has 15 amino acids. The CDR3 reads CASSSKGHQAYEQYF. The CDR3 DNA is TGTGCCAGCAGCTCGAAGGGGCACCAGGCCTACGAGCAGTACTTC.

V usage is TRBV28 and J usage is TRBJ1-5; tentatively, D is TRBD1 (5 bases). The CDR3 spans 15 residues. The V and J ends lost 8 bases and 3 bases respectively, with 17 bases between them. Germline loops: CDR1 MDHEN, CDR2 SYDVKM. The CDR3 reads CASWGGETFNQPQHF. The CDR3 DNA follows: TGTGCCAGCTGGGGAGGGGAGACCTTCAATCAGCCCCAGCATTTT.

CDR3 nucleotide sequence: TGTGCCAGCAGTTACAGCGGGGGCCGGAACTATGGCTACACCTTC. As protein: CASSYSGGRNYGYTF. This rearrangement joins TRBV6-5 to TRBJ1-2, with D perhaps TRBD1 (6 bases). V lost 2 bases and J 2 bases, leaving 12 bases between the germline ends. CDR1 MNHEY and CDR2 SVGAGI come from the germline V gene. There are 15 residues in the CDR3.

The chain joins TRBV14 to TRBJ2-3, with 10 bases that match TRBD2. V lost 5 bases, J lost 1 base, and 3 bases stayed unmatched. The CDR3 totals 15 residues. The germline gives CDR1 SGHDN, CDR2 FVKESK. This chain's CDR3 is CASSYSGRRTDTQYF. The CDR3 DNA reads TGTGCCAGCAGCTATAGCGGGAGGCGCACAGATACGCAGTATTTT.

The rearrangement joins TRBV18 to TRBJ2-3; D perhaps matches TRBD1 (5 bases). The germline V gene encodes CDR1 KGHSH and CDR2 LQKENI. Trimming took off 3 bases at V and 4 bases at J, with 14 bases between the two ends. This CDR3 has 15 amino acids. The CDR3 sequence: CASSPTQGGADTQYF. CDR3 coding DNA: TGTGCCAGCTCACCGACGCAGGGTGGCGCAGATACGCAGTATTTT.

The V call is TRBV18, the J call TRBJ1-5; D is possibly TRBD1 (6 bases). The germline V gene encodes CDR1 KGHSH and CDR2 LQKENI. V lost 1 base and J lost 4, with 11 bases in between. The CDR3 is 15 amino acids. The CDR3 region has the DNA TGTGCCAGCTCACCACAGGACAGACCGAATCAGCCCCAGCATTTT. This sequence encodes CASSPQDRPNQPQHF.

This chain uses TRBV4-2 with TRBJ2-5, with 9 bases matching TRBD1. Germline V gene sequence: CDR1 LGHNA, CDR2 YNFKEQ. The J segment lost 2 bases and the V segment lost 4 bases, leaving 2 bases of the junction unmatched. The length of the CDR3 is 14 residues. Here the CDR3 reads CASSLGTGQETQYF. The CDR3 coding sequence is TGTGCCAGCAGCCTCGGGACAGGGCAAGAGACCCAGTACTTC.

The chain links TRBV5-1 to TRBJ2-1, with 13 nucleotides matching TRBD2. CDR3 length: 14 residues. The V segment lost 4 bases and the J segment 8 bases; nucleotides outside the gene matches: 3. In germline, CDR1 is SGHRS, CDR2 YFSETQ. The CDR3 reads CASSGLAGEDEQFF. The DNA for the CDR3 is TGCGCCAGCAGCGGACTAGCGGGGGAGGATGAGCAGTTCTTC.

With respect to this clone: This specimen includes other DNA sequences encoding the same CDR3. The chain carries TRBV4-2 and TRBJ2-5, with 8 bases lining up with TRBD1. The CDR3 sequence is 14 residues long. Germline CDR1 and CDR2: LGHNA and YNFKEQ. With 4 bases clipped from V and 4 bases from J, the junction kept 5 bases outside the gene matches. This CDR3 reads CASSPEDRVETQYF. The DNA of the CDR3 is TGTGCCAGCAGCCCCGAGGACAGGGTAGAGACCCAGTACTTC.

The sample holds one count of this clone. The chain recombines TRBV19 with TRBJ2-1; 8 bases map to TRBD2. Germline CDR1 and CDR2: LNHDA and SQIVND (reference sequence). The V segment lost 5 bases and the J segment 0 bases; nucleotides outside the gene matches: 12. CDR3 length: 18 residues. The CDR3 loop reads CASSPEVPAGVSYNEQFF. The CDR3 nucleotides read TGTGCCAGTAGTCCGGAGGTCCCAGCGGGGGTCTCCTACAATGAGCAGTTCTTC.

The chain employs TRBV5-1 and TRBJ2-5; D uncertain. Germline loops: CDR1 SGHRS, CDR2 YFSETQ. There are 17 residues in the CDR3. V lost 1 base to trimming and J lost 4 bases, with 20 bases between them. The CDR3 sequence is CASSLRSGVGSGETQYF. CDR3 DNA sequence: TGCGCCAGCAGCTTGCGTAGTGGCGTCGGCTCAGGAGAGACCCAGTACTTC.

The rearrangement joins TRBV6-5 to TRBJ2-3; TRBD1 agrees at 7 bases. The CDR3 totals 13 residues. CDR1 and CDR2 from the germline V gene are MNHEY and SVGAGI. With V trimmed by 8 bases and J by 2 bases, 4 bases remained unmatched. The CDR3, as DNA: TGTGCCAGCGGGGGACAGAACACAGATACGCAGTATTTT. This gives the protein CASGGQNTDTQYF.

This chain uses TRBV6-5 with TRBJ2-5, with TRBD2 identical over 8 bases. The germline V gene has CDR1 MNHEY and CDR2 SVGAGI. The CDR3 has 16 amino acids. V shed 2 bases, J shed 4 bases, and the junction held 9 bases outside the gene matches. The DNA of the CDR3 is TGTGCCAGCAGTTACGCAGCGGGAGTGCGGAGAGAGACCCAGTACTTC. It codes for CASSYAAGVRRETQYF.

J is TRBJ1-3 and V is TRBV4-2; D ambiguous. Trimming stripped 0 bases from V and 0 bases from J, with 12 bases between. The CDR3 length is 17 residues. Per the germline V gene, CDR1 is LGHNA and CDR2 is YNFKEQ. CDR3 amino acids: CASSQDSAGRSGNTIYF. CDR3 sequence (DNA): TGTGCCAGCAGCCAAGATAGTGCAGGCCGCTCTGGAAACACCATATATTTT.

This clone was seen a single time. The DNA of the CDR3 is TGTGCCAGCAGTCCCGGGCCGACTAGCGGGACCAATGAGCAGTTCTTC. Its translation: CASSPGPTSGTNEQFF. The chain has TRBV27 and TRBJ2-1, with 11 bases identical to TRBD2. CDR3 length: 16 residues. Trimming cost V 5 bases and J 6 bases; bases outside gene matches: 9. CDR1 and CDR2 from the germline V gene are MNHEY and SMNVEV (reference sequence).

V is TRBV7-2 and J is TRBJ2-7; perhaps TRBD1 as D (6 bases). V lost 3 bases to trimming and J lost 5 bases, with 14 bases between them. Germline CDR1 and CDR2: SGHTA and FQGNSA. The CDR3 has 14 amino acids. CDR3 loop: CASSFYYRVDEQYF. The CDR3 bases are TGTGCCAGCAGCTTCTATTACAGGGTTGACGAGCAGTACTTC.

The chain uses TRBV19 and TRBJ1-2; 7 bases fit TRBD1. The CDR3 is made up of 14 amino acids. Looked up from germline, CDR1 is LNHDA and CDR2 is SQIVND (reference sequence). After removal of 9 bases from V and 5 bases from J, the junction contained 12 bases not matched to a gene. CDR3 region: CASLKLGTEYGYTF. CDR3 DNA: TGTGCCAGCCTTAAACTCGGGACAGAGTATGGCTACACCTTC.

This clone has a handful of counts. V gene TRBV7-9 combines with J gene TRBJ1-4; the match to TRBD1 covers 7 bases. V dropped 6 bases and J dropped 0; count of bases not matched to a gene: 7. The germline CDR1 and CDR2 sequences are SEHNR and FQNEAQ (reference sequence). The CDR3 sequence is 16 residues long. CDR3 coding DNA: TGTGCCAGCAGTCCGCAGGGGGGAGCAACTAATGAAAAACTGTTTTTT. It specifies CASSPQGGATNEKLFF.

The chain carries TRBV7-8 and TRBJ2-3, with TRBD2 as a possible D gene (6 bases). Trimming removed 5 bases at V and 6 bases at J, with 12 bases between. The CDR3 contains 13 residues. CDR1 is SGHVS and CDR2 is FQNEAQ in the germline V gene. The CDR3 DNA follows: TGTGCCAGCAGCCAGCGGGCCGAGGATACGCAGTATTTT. It yields the protein CASSQRAEDTQYF.

The rearrangement links TRBV27 to TRBJ2-1; TRBD2 matches 12 bases. The CDR3 contains 14 residues. The junction had 4 bases not matched to a gene; V was cut back by 5 bases and J by 8 bases. Germline V lookup: CDR1 MNHEY, CDR2 SMNVEV (reference sequence). This chain's CDR3 is CASSLAGGPHEQFF. The CDR3 DNA follows: TGTGCCAGCAGTCTAGCGGGAGGGCCGCATGAGCAGTTCTTC.

This clone showed up just once. The rearrangement uses TRBV6-5 and TRBJ2-1; D might be TRBD1 (5 bases). Germline V gene lookup returns CDR1 MNHEY and CDR2 SVGAGI. V was shortened by 2 bases and J by 9 bases, with 14 bases between the two germline ends. This CDR3 contains 14 residues. The CDR3 DNA reads TGTGCCAGCAGTTACAGAGAAGTTAGGGGTGAGCAGTTCTTC. The encoded protein is CASSYREVRGEQFF.

The rearrangement links TRBV12-3 or TRBV12-4 to TRBJ2-3; D may be TRBD2 (5 bases). Trimming stripped 1 base from V and 6 bases from J, with 5 bases between. The CDR3 contains 12 residues. The CDR3 region has the DNA TGTGCCAGCAGTTTAGGGGAGGATACGCAGTATTTT. It codes for CASSLGEDTQYF.

The rearrangement uses TRBV6-6 and TRBJ1-3; D ambiguous. The CDR3 sequence is 12 residues long. CDR1 MNHNY and CDR2 SVGAGI come from the germline V gene (reference sequence). The ends were cut back, 7 bases at V and 0 bases at J, with 4 bases in the middle. CDR3: CASTSSGNTIYF. The CDR3 nucleotides read TGTGCCAGCACCTCCTCTGGAAACACCATATATTTT.

In its sample, this clone was seen once. This rearrangement joins TRBV5-1 to TRBJ2-1; 8 nucleotides line up with TRBD1. V lost 6 bases to trimming and J lost 6 bases; unmatched junction nucleotides: 14. Germline-derived CDR1 and CDR2 are SGHRS and YFSETQ. The CDR3 spans 16 residues. In nucleotides, the CDR3 is TGCGCCAGCACCCCGCTGCTAGGACAGGGCGGCAATGAGCAGTTCTTC. Translating it yields CASTPLLGQGGNEQFF.